This T cell receptor (beta chain) was identified in a study of brain T cells in children with intractable seizures. Findings of the study overall: Absence of clones before surgery may stem from lower sequencing depth. Patients' HCMV serostatus was unknown; virus specificity rests on CDR3 similarity alone.

Germline CDR1 reads GTSNPN; CDR2 reads SVGIG (reference sequence). J gave up 4 bases and V 0 bases, and 17 bases lay outside the gene matches. CDR3 size: 19 residues. Assay used: immunoSEQ multiplex PCR; TCRdb lists only in-frame clones, some missing. The data contain some 41,000 clones, 80% to 95% of them singletons. Details on this clone: The target antigen is unknown.

Material: peripheral blood, obtained at surgery. The chain recombines TRBV30 with TRBJ1-1, with 10 bases fitting TRBD1. The receptor was isolated from a girl aged 2-10 years with tuberous sclerosis and intractable seizures. The CDR3 DNA reads as TGTGCCTGGAGTGTACGGATTTTGACAGGGGGCAGGCTGGGCACTGAAGCTTTCTTT. As protein: CAWSVRILTGGRLGTEAFF. Filled out from reference TRBV30 and TRBJ1-1, the complete variable domain reads SQTIHQWPATLVQPVGSPLSLECTVEGTSNPNLYWYRQAAGRGLQLLFYSVGIGQISSEVPQNLSASRPQDRQFILSSKKLLLSDSGFYLCAWSVRILTGGRLGTEAFFGQGTRLTVV.